One TCR beta chain is described in this entry. Its antigen is unknown. TCR libraries were built from 500 to 550 ng of total RNA by linear amplification. TCRdb used MiXCR to reprocess the reads, holding one entry per CDR3 protein. The sample lists 150,000 to 200,000 distinct CDR3 sequences, 65% to 75% occurring once. CDR1 and CDR2 from the germline V gene are MGHRA and YSYEKL. Between the trimmed V and J ends, which lost 3 bases and 0 bases, there was a span of 5 bases. The CDR3 has 13 amino acids. This sample was included in a study of healthy donors' naive CD4 and CD8 T cells. Study findings and constraints: CDR3 charge plus V and J genes appeared to account for about 13% of CD4/CD8 variance.

Naive CD4+ cells were sorted as CD4+CD8-CD45RO-CD45RA+; naive CD8+ as CD8+CD4-CD45RA+CD27bright. This chain joins TRBV4-1 and TRBJ1-1; D call uncertain. The clonotype originates from a pool of human donors in good health; the sample pools cells from several healthy donors. Sequences were obtained from naive CD4+ and CD8+ T cells sorted from blood, pooled from several donors. The chain's CDR3 is CASSQRMNTEAFF. CDR3 nucleotide sequence: TGCGCCAGCAGCCAGAGAATGAACACTGAAGCTTTCTTT.